What follows describes a single T cell receptor (beta chain). As yet, its antigen is unknown. Sequence at one end of the junction differs from germline and may be a read error. This sample is drawn from a study of CD8+ T cells in alopecia areata. Study findings and constraints: Numerous clones, expanded in lesions, remained in scalp and blood during tofacitinib. Lesional tissue from the scalp (especially in alopecia totalis/universalis) showed higher clonality than normal scalp. The study found tofacitinib significantly decreased scalp clonality and expanded CD8+ clones among the top 100. TCRs were shared less clearly across patients than in mice, possibly for HLA-related reasons.

The sequencing template was cDNA reverse transcribed from extracted RNA. Only in-frame clones appear in the TCRdb table, and some are missing; sequencing was by immunoSEQ multiplex PCR. The table records about 190,000 clones, around 56% of them present only once. Treatment noted: oral pan-JAK inhibitor, 5-10 mg twice daily. CDR1 is MDHEN, CDR2 SYDVKM, per germline. CDR3 length: 13 amino acids. The chain recombines TRBV28 with TRBJ2-1; D may be TRBD1 (7 bases). The source was CD4+ T cells sorted from blood, collected at week 4, from a patient treated with tofacitinib. This TCR came from a human donor with alopecia areata. CDR3 sequence (DNA): TGTGCCAGCAGTTCCCCGAGGAGGAGGGGGCAGATCTTC. As protein: CASSSPRRRGQIF. The full variable domain, completed using reference TRBV28 and TRBJ2-1, is DVKVTQSSRYLVKRTGEKVFLECVQDMDHENMFWYRQDPGLGLRLIYFSYDVKMKEKGDIPEGYSVSREKKERFSLILESASTNQTSMYLCASSSPRRRGQIFGPGTRLTVL.